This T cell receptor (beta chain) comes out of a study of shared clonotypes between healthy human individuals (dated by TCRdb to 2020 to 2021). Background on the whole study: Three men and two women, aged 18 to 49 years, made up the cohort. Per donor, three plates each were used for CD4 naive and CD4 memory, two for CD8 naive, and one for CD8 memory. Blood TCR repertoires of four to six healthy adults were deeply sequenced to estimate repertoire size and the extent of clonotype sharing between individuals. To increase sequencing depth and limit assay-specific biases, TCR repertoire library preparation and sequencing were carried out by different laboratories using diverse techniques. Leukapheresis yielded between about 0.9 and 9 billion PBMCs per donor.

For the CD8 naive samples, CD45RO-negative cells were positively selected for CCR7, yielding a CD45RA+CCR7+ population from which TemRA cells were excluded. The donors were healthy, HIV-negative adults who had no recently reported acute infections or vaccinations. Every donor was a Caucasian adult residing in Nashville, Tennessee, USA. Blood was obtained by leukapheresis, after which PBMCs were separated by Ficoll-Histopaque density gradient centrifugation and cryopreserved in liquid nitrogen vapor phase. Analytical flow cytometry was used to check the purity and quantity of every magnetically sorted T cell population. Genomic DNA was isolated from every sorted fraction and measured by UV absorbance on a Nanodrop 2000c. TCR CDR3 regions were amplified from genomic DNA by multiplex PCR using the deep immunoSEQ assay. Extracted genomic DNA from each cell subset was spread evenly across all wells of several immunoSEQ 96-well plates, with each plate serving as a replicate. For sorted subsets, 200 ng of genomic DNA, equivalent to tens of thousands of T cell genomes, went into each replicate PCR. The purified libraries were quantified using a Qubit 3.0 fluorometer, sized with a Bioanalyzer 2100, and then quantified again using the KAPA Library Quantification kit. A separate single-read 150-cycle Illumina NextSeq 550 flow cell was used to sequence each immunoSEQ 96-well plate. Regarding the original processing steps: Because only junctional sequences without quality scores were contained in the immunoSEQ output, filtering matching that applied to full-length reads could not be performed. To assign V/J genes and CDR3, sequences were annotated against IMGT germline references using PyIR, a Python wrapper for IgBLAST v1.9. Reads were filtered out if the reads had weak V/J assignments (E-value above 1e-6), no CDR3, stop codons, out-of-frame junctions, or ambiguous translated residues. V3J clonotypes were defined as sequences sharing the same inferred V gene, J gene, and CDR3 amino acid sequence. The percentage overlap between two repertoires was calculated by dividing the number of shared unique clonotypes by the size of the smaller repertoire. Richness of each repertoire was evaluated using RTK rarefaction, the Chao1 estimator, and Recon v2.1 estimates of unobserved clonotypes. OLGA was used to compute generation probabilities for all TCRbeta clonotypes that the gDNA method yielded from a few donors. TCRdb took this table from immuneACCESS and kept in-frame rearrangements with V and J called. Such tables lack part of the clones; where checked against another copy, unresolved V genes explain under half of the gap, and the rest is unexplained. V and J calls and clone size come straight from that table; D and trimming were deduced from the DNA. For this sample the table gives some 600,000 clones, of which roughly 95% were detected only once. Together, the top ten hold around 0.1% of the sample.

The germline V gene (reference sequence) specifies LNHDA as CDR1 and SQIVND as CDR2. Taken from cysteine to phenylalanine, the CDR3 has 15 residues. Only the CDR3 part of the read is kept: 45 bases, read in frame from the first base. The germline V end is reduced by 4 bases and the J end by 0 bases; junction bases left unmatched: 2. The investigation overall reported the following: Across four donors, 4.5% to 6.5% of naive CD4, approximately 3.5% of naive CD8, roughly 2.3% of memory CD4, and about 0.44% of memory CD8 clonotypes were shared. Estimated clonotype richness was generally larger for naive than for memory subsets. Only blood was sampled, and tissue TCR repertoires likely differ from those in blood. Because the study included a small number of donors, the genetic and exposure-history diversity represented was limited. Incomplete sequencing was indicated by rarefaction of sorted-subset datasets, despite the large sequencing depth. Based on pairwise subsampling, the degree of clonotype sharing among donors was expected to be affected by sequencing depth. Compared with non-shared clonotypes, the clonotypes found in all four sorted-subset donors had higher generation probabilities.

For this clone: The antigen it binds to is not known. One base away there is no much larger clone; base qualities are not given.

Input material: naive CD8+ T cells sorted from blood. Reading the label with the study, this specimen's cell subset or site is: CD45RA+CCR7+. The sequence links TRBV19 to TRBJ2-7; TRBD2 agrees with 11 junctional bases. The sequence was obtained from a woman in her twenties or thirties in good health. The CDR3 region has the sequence CASSKTSGDSYEQYF. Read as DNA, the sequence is TGTGCCAGTAGTAAGACTAGCGGGGACTCCTACGAGCAGTACTTC.